This T cell receptor beta chain was sequenced for a study of T cells expressing NK-cell markers. From the 5' RACE reads, TCRdb lists one entry per CDR3 protein and no DNA. The sample table includes some 340,000 distinct CDR3 sequences. The CDR3 loop spans 19 amino acids. Germline V lookup: CDR1 SGHRS, CDR2 YFSETQ. The gene calls are TRBV5-1 and TRBJ2-2; TCRdb's D gene call, TRBD1, goes unchecked for lack of DNA. This clonotype was sampled from a man aged 18-75 years in good health. The sequenced material came from blood T cells: a sorted CD56 or NKG2C T cell subset, CD4+ or CD8+ T cells, or bulk PBMC T cells (not recorded which). The CDR3 region is CASSLRPSTGRPNTGELFF.